This T cell receptor beta chain was found in a study of cytomegalovirus exposure and HLA in healthy donors. Study background: There were some 120 million unique TCR beta sequences, drawn from some 180 million T cells, in an earlier analysis. The Caucasian-associated ancestry cluster held roughly 78% of around 380 genotyped donors.

Study-wide results and caveats: An Asian-associated ancestry cluster reportedly showed fewer N-insertions than the approximately 660-donor mean in a later analysis. The presence/absence work took it that sequencing depth was about the same across donors.

As for this clone: Its cognate antigen is unknown.

This CDR3 is 15 amino acids long. Looked up from germline, CDR1 is LGHNT and CDR2 is FRNRAP. The ends lost 4 bases at V and 1 base at J; junction bases unmatched: 3. With 60 Vbeta and 13 Jbeta primers, the PCR was carried out. The table came from immunoSEQ multiplex PCR; TCRdb's copy has only in-frame clones and leaves some out. The sample lists approximately 100,000 clones, around 80% occurring once. The chain recombines TRBV12-5 with TRBJ2-3; 9 bases fit TRBD2. The sequence derives from a female donor in good health and CMV-seropositive. The sequencing sample was made of PBMCs. CDR3 region: CASGSWTSGTDTQYF. The CDR3 nucleotides read TGTGCTAGTGGTTCCTGGACTAGCGGCACAGATACGCAGTATTTT. The full variable domain, with the rest looked up from reference TRBV12-5 and TRBJ2-3, is DARVTQTPRHKVTEMGQEVTMRCQPILGHNTVFWYRQTMMQGLELLAYFRNRAPLDDSGMPKDRFSAEMPDATLATLKIQPSEPRDSAVYFCASGSWTSGTDTQYFGPGTRLTVL.